A selection of T cell receptor beta chains follows, all from one sample in a study of cytomegalovirus exposure and HLA in healthy donors. Data came from immunoSEQ multiplex PCR; TCRdb stores just in-frame clones and leaves some out. The sample includes 110,000 to 150,000 clones, around 75% seen only once; the top ten take about 4.1%. Sequencing was done on a sample of PBMCs. Source of these receptors: a man aged 60 to 69 in good health and CMV-seronegative. Both conserved end residues are part of each CDR3. The order of the fields is clone size, J gene, V gene, D gene, CDR3 protein, CDR3 DNA. D genes are given only for firm matches. Not all rows give a size; the values are once, few, many and, for expanded clones, a class.

clone size: NA
J gene: TRBJ2-1
V gene: TRBV6-4
D gene: NA
CDR3 protein: CASSERLADTNEQFF
CDR3 DNA: TGTGCCAGCAGTGAAAGGCTAGCCGATACCAATGAGCAGTTCTTC

clone size: NA
J gene: TRBJ1-1
V gene: TRBV4-1
D gene: NA
CDR3 protein: CASCRVGGTEAFF
CDR3 DNA: TGCGCCAGCTGCAGGGTTGGGGGGACTGAAGCTTTCTTT

clone size: few
J gene: TRBJ2-7
V gene: TRBV7-8
D gene: TRBD1
CDR3 protein: CASSAGTANYEQYF
CDR3 DNA: TGTGCCAGCAGCGCCGGGACAGCCAACTACGAGCAGTACTTC

clone size: few
J gene: TRBJ1-1
V gene: TRBV7-9
D gene: NA
CDR3 protein: CASSSLMNTEAFF
CDR3 DNA: TGTGCCAGCAGCTCCTTAATGAACACTGAAGCTTTCTTT

clone size: NA
J gene: TRBJ2-6
V gene: TRBV18
D gene: NA
CDR3 protein: CASSPSGSGANVLTF
CDR3 DNA: TGTGCCAGCTCACCATCGGGCTCTGGGGCCAACGTCCTGACTTTC

clone size: NA
J gene: TRBJ2-1
V gene: TRBV5-1
D gene: TRBD2
CDR3 protein: CASSLESSGYNEQFF
CDR3 DNA: TGCGCCAGCAGCTTGGAGTCTAGCGGATACAATGAGCAGTTCTTC

clone size: NA
J gene: TRBJ1-1
V gene: TRBV5-1
D gene: TRBD1
CDR3 protein: CASSWDGQGKFGNTEAFF
CDR3 DNA: TGCGCCAGCAGCTGGGACGGACAGGGGAAGTTTGGTAACACTGAAGCTTTCTTT

clone size: once
J gene: TRBJ2-7
V gene: TRBV2
D gene: TRBD2
CDR3 protein: CASSEERDHEQYF
CDR3 DNA: TGTGCCAGCAGTGAAGAGCGGGACCACGAGCAGTACTTC

clone size: NA
J gene: TRBJ2-3
V gene: TRBV6-1
D gene: NA
CDR3 protein: CASSENPQGGDTQYF
CDR3 DNA: TGTGCCAGCAGTGAAAACCCCCAGGGAGGAGATACGCAGTATTTT

clone size: NA
J gene: TRBJ1-5
V gene: TRBV4-1
D gene: NA
CDR3 protein: CASSQDPGNGNQPQHF
CDR3 DNA: TGCGCCAGCAGCCAAGACCCCGGGAATGGCAATCAGCCCCAGCATTTT

clone size: NA
J gene: TRBJ2-3
V gene: TRBV19
D gene: NA
CDR3 protein: CASSEEAGYTDTQYF
CDR3 DNA: TGTGCCAGTAGTGAAGAGGCGGGATACACAGATACGCAGTATTTT

clone size: NA
J gene: TRBJ2-1
V gene: TRBV28
D gene: TRBD1
CDR3 protein: CASSSTGGGGNEQFF
CDR3 DNA: TGTGCCAGCAGTTCGACAGGGGGTGGAGGCAATGAGCAGTTCTTC

clone size: NA
J gene: TRBJ1-5
V gene: TRBV5-1
D gene: NA
CDR3 protein: CASSPAPRVANQPQHF
CDR3 DNA: TGCGCCAGCAGCCCGGCCCCCAGGGTGGCCAATCAGCCCCAGCATTTT

clone size: NA
J gene: TRBJ2-3
V gene: TRBV5-1
D gene: NA
CDR3 protein: CASSLGLDSYGPSTDTQYF
CDR3 DNA: TGCGCCAGCAGCTTGGGACTAGACTCCTACGGGCCCAGCACAGATACGCAGTATTTT

clone size: NA
J gene: TRBJ2-7
V gene: TRBV28
D gene: NA
CDR3 protein: CASSLRGQPYEQYF
CDR3 DNA: TGTGCCAGCAGTTTAAGGGGACAACCCTACGAGCAGTACTTC

clone size: NA
J gene: TRBJ2-7
V gene: TRBV9
D gene: NA
CDR3 protein: CASSSDAGTYYEQYF
CDR3 DNA: TGTGCCAGCAGCTCCGACGCGGGAACTTACTACGAGCAGTACTTC

clone size: NA
J gene: TRBJ1-6
V gene: TRBV10-1
D gene: TRBD1
CDR3 protein: CASSGTANSPLHF
CDR3 DNA: TGCGCCAGCAGCGGGACAGCAAATTCACCCCTCCACTTT

clone size: few
J gene: TRBJ1-5
V gene: TRBV7-3
D gene: NA
CDR3 protein: CASRMGSQPQHF
CDR3 DNA: TGTGCCAGCAGAATGGGGAGTCAGCCCCAGCATTTT

clone size: NA
J gene: TRBJ2-2
V gene: TRBV25-1
D gene: TRBD2
CDR3 protein: CASSETSGSSWAGELFF
CDR3 DNA: TGTGCCAGCAGTGAGACTAGCGGGAGCTCTTGGGCCGGGGAGCTGTTTTTT

clone size: NA
J gene: TRBJ2-2
V gene: TRBV9
D gene: TRBD1
CDR3 protein: CASSATGANTGELFF
CDR3 DNA: TGTGCCAGCAGTGCCACAGGGGCGAACACCGGGGAGCTGTTTTTT

clone size: NA
J gene: TRBJ2-1
V gene: TRBV6-5
D gene: NA
CDR3 protein: CASTSLHRMFDEQFF
CDR3 DNA: TGTGCCAGCACTTCGCTCCACAGAATGTTCGATGAGCAGTTCTTC

clone size: NA
J gene: TRBJ2-6
V gene: TRBV7-2
D gene: NA
CDR3 protein: CASSHGQNASGANVLTF
CDR3 DNA: TGTGCCAGCAGCCACGGACAGAACGCCTCTGGGGCCAACGTCCTGACTTTC

clone size: NA
J gene: TRBJ1-1
V gene: TRBV7-3
D gene: NA
CDR3 protein: CASSPFPGTEAFF
CDR3 DNA: TGTGCCAGCAGCCCATTCCCGGGAACTGAAGCTTTCTTT

clone size: NA
J gene: TRBJ2-7
V gene: TRBV6-6
D gene: TRBD2
CDR3 protein: CASSYSTSGGSYEQYF
CDR3 DNA: TGTGCCAGCAGTTACTCGACTAGCGGGGGATCCTACGAGCAGTACTTC

clone size: NA
J gene: TRBJ1-4
V gene: TRBV5-4
D gene: NA
CDR3 protein: CASSWDNREKLFF
CDR3 DNA: TGTGCCAGCAGCTGGGACAACAGGGAAAAACTGTTTTTT

clone size: NA
J gene: TRBJ2-3
V gene: TRBV28
D gene: TRBD2
CDR3 protein: CASKGASGSYTDTQYF
CDR3 DNA: TGTGCCAGCAAGGGTGCTAGCGGGAGTTACACAGATACGCAGTATTTT

clone size: NA
J gene: TRBJ2-4
V gene: TRBV10-3
D gene: TRBD2
CDR3 protein: CAISERLAGGPRNIQYF
CDR3 DNA: TGTGCCATCAGTGAACGGCTAGCGGGAGGGCCGCGAAACATTCAGTACTTC

clone size: NA
J gene: TRBJ2-7
V gene: TRBV7-9
D gene: TRBD2
CDR3 protein: CASSQGLADSSYEQYF
CDR3 DNA: TGTGCCAGCAGCCAGGGACTAGCGGACAGCTCCTACGAGCAGTACTTC

clone size: few
J gene: TRBJ2-3
V gene: TRBV7-2
D gene: NA
CDR3 protein: CASSLGAGPRDTQYF
CDR3 DNA: TGTGCCAGCAGCTTAGGGGCGGGGCCGCGGGATACGCAGTATTTT

clone size: NA
J gene: TRBJ1-4
V gene: TRBV5-1
D gene: TRBD1
CDR3 protein: CASSLEGQEGEKLFF
CDR3 DNA: TGCGCCAGCAGCTTGGAGGGACAGGAGGGGGAAAAACTGTTTTTT

clone size: NA
J gene: TRBJ1-1
V gene: TRBV30
D gene: NA
CDR3 protein: CAWSLRRGRRNTEAFF
CDR3 DNA: TGTGCCTGGAGTCTTCGGCGGGGCAGGAGGAACACTGAAGCTTTCTTT

clone size: NA
J gene: TRBJ2-7
V gene: TRBV30
D gene: TRBD1
CDR3 protein: CAWSPLDRGDEQYF
CDR3 DNA: TGTGCCTGGAGTCCATTGGACAGGGGGGACGAGCAGTACTTC

clone size: NA
J gene: TRBJ1-1
V gene: TRBV27
D gene: NA
CDR3 protein: CASSSGLPNTEAFF
CDR3 DNA: TGTGCCAGCAGTTCAGGACTCCCAAACACTGAAGCTTTCTTT

clone size: NA
J gene: TRBJ2-2
V gene: TRBV5-1
D gene: TRBD2
CDR3 protein: CASSLEVAGEAGELFF
CDR3 DNA: TGCGCCAGCAGCTTGGAGGTAGCGGGAGAGGCCGGGGAGCTGTTTTTT

clone size: NA
J gene: TRBJ2-1
V gene: TRBV4-1
D gene: TRBD2
CDR3 protein: CASSQSSSGNWQFF
CDR3 DNA: TGCGCCAGCAGCCAATCCTCTAGCGGGAACTGGCAGTTCTTC

clone size: NA
J gene: TRBJ1-1
V gene: TRBV30
D gene: TRBD1
CDR3 protein: CAWREFLAGGMNTEAFF
CDR3 DNA: TGTGCCTGGAGGGAGTTCCTAGCAGGGGGGATGAACACTGAAGCTTTCTTT

clone size: few
J gene: TRBJ2-1
V gene: TRBV4-1
D gene: TRBD2
CDR3 protein: CASSQASGRNEQFF
CDR3 DNA: TGCGCCAGCAGCCAGGCTAGCGGGCGCAATGAGCAGTTCTTC

clone size: NA
J gene: TRBJ1-1
V gene: TRBV4-3
D gene: NA
CDR3 protein: CASSQDRTVREAFF
CDR3 DNA: TGCGCCAGCAGCCAAGATCGGACAGTCCGTGAAGCTTTCTTT